This TCR beta chain was identified in a study of shared clonotypes between healthy human individuals. Study observations and caveats: It was observed that approximately 5% of naive CD4 clonotypes were shared across a few donors.

The V gene's germline CDR1 is SGHAT and CDR2 FQNNGV. V shed 2 bases and J shed 5 bases, with 14 bases lying between them. The CDR3 consists of 15 residues. Each subset's genomic DNA was split evenly across several immunoSEQ plates. This table comes from immunoSEQ multiplex PCR, and its TCRdb copy is limited to in-frame clones, with some not included. The data contain more than 900,000 clones, approximately 78% of them singletons. Naive CD45RA+ and memory CD45RA-negative subsets were split from CD4+ cells. Concerning this clone itself: Its antigen is not known.

This chain joins TRBV11-2 and TRBJ2-3; weak D call: TRBD2 (6 bases). The TCR comes from a young man in good health. Some clones in this sample may be carry-over from other donors' samples. The sample was memory CD4+ T cells from PBMCs. Indicated subset: CD45RA-negative fraction. The DNA of the CDR3 is TGTGCCAGCAGCTTAATGGCGGGAACGAAAGATACGCAGTATTTT. Encoded protein: CASSLMAGTKDTQYF.